This T cell receptor (beta chain) was captured in a study of radiation and T cells in renal cell carcinoma. Sequencing used immunoSEQ multiplex PCR; TCRdb keeps in-frame clones, though not all of them. This sample has some 110,000 clones, with roughly 85% found just once. Time point in this sample: baseline pretreatment blood. Regarding treatment: 15 Gy SBRT to primary tumor, nephrectomy 4 weeks later. This renal cell carcinoma was of the clear cell type. A single count supports this clone. This sequence was found in an older woman with renal cell carcinoma. The source was blood, collected from a patient whose treatment included radiotherapy and nephrectomy.

The CDR3 region has the DNA TGCGCCAGCAGCCCAGACACGGGGGGCTCTAAGGGGAATTCACCCCTCCACTTT. Its protein is CASSPDTGGSKGNSPLHF. The chain links TRBV5-1 to TRBJ1-6, with D possibly matching TRBD1 (6 bases). Per germline, CDR1 SGHRS and CDR2 YFSETQ. The CDR3 has 18 amino acids. Trimming pared 4 bases from V and 7 bases from J, leaving 24 bases between.